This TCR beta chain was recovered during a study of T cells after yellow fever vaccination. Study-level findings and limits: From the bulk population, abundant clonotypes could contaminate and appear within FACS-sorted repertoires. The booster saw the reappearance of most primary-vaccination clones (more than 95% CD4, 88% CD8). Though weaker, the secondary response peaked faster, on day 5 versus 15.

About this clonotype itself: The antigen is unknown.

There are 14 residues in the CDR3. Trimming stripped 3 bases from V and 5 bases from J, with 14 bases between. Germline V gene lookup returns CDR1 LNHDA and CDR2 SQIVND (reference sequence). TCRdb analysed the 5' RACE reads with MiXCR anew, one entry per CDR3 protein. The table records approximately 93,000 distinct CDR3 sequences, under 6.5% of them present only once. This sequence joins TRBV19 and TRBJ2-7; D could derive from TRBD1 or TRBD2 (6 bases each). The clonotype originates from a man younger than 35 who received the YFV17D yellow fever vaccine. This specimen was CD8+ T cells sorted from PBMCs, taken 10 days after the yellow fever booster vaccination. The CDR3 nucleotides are TGTGCCAGTAGTATGACAGGTGGAGGGAACGAGCAGTACTTC. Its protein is CASSMTGGGNEQYF. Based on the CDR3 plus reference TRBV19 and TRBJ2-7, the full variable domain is DGGITQSPKYLFRKEGQNVTLSCEQNLNHDAMYWYRQDPGQGLRLIYYSQIVNDFQKGDIAEGYSVSREKKESFPLTVTSAQKNPTAFYLCASSMTGGGNEQYFGPGTRLTVT.